This TCR beta chain was recorded in a study of tumor and adjacent non-tumor tissue in lung cancer. Study-wide background: Samples averaged approximately 4.2 million productive TCRbeta reads each. Study-level points and caveats: TCR diversity was significantly greater in tumor than normal lung tissue.

TCRbeta libraries were built with three rounds of nested PCR, modified from ARM-PCR. In TCRdb, the multiplex PCR reads were re-called with MiXCR into one record per CDR3 protein. This table has around 70,000 distinct CDR3 sequences, roughly 60% appearing once. This clonotype was recorded many times. Its antigen remains unknown. The CDR3 consists of 15 residues. With 0 bases clipped from V and 5 bases from J, the junction kept 6 bases outside the gene matches. The germline gives CDR1 WSHSY, CDR2 SAAADI. No cell sorting was done before RNA was extracted from the tissue. Newly diagnosed lung cancer patients had thoracic surgery in China, August–late 2014, without prior chemotherapy.

Specimen: lung tumor tissue. The V call is TRBV10-2, the J call TRBJ2-5; 7 positions agree with TRBD2. The sequence was collected from a man in his fifties with non-small cell lung cancer. CDR3 DNA: TGCGCCAGCAGTGAGTCGGCACTAGCGTTCGAGACCCAGTACTTC. Protein product: CASSESALAFETQYF.